This T cell receptor beta chain was retrieved from a study of cytomegalovirus exposure and HLA in healthy donors. PCR used 60 Vbeta primers and 13 Jbeta primers. Generated by immunoSEQ multiplex PCR, the TCRdb table keeps only in-frame clones and is missing some. Of over 150,000 clones listed, about 80% are singletons. Concerning this clone itself: Its antigen is not identified.

Study conclusions and caveats: In most subjects, TCR beta sequences reportedly gave accurate predictions of HLA-A and HLA-B alleles.

This CDR3 is built from 15 residues. V was shortened by 7 bases and J by 3 bases, with 16 bases between the two germline ends. Germline values: CDR1 MNHEY, CDR2 SVGAGI. The receptor was derived from a woman between 45 and 60 years old in good health and CMV-seropositive. V is TRBV6-5 and J is TRBJ2-1, with unresolved D. Input material: PBMCs. CDR3 DNA: TGTGCCAGCACGGCGCCGACTGGTATCTACAATGAGCAGTTCTTC. It specifies CASTAPTGIYNEQFF.